This T cell receptor (beta chain) is from a study of blood T cell repertoires in COVID-19. In the study overall: The origin of the acute and convalescent COVID-19 samples was the United States, Italy and Spain. Sample material is recorded as cDNA or gDNA derived from T cells, B-cell-depleted T cells, or PBMCs.

Germline values: CDR1 SGHRS, CDR2 YFSETQ. The CDR3 is 15 residues long. Deletions cut 4 bases from V and 0 bases from J, with 13 bases between. Patients from Seattle were sampled longitudinally, starting during active infection. Original analysis: The authors estimated nucleated cell counts from reference gene primer amplification. Some clones are missing from TCRdb's copy, which holds only in-frame ones; the method was immunoSEQ multiplex PCR. That table is the source of V, J and clone size, and D and trimming were worked out from the DNA. In the table there are fewer than 50,000 clones, 70% to 90% of which are singletons.

Sequencing was carried out using peripheral blood. The rearrangement uses TRBV5-1 and TRBJ2-5; TRBD1 is a possible D gene (6 bases). The clonotype comes from a man in his sixties with COVID-19, enrolled during active disease. CDR3 sequence reads: CASSGGLGNQETQYF. The CDR3 coding sequence is TGCGCCAGCAGCGGGGGCTTGGGGAACCAAGAGACCCAGTACTTC. The entire variable domain, with the rest obtained from reference TRBV5-1 and TRBJ2-5, is as follows: KAGVTQTPRYLIKTRGQQVTLSCSPISGHRSVSWYQQTPGQGLQFLFEYFSETQRNKGNFPGRFSGRQFSNSRSEMNVSTLELGDSALYLCASSGGLGNQETQYFGPGTRLLVL.